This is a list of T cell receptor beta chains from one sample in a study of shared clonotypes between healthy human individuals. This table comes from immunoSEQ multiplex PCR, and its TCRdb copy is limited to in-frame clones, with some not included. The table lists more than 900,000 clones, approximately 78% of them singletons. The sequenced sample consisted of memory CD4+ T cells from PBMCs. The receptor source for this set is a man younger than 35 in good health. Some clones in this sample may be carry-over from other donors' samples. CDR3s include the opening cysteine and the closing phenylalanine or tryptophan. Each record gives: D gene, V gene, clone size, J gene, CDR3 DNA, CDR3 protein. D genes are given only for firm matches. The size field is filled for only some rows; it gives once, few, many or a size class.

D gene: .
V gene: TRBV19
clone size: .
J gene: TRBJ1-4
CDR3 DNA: TGTGCCAGTATCCAGGGTCCTAATGAAAAACTGTTTTTT
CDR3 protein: CASIQGPNEKLFF

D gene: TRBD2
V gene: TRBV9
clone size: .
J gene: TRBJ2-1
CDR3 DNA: TGTGCCAGCAGCGTAGGGGGAGCGGGAGGGCTCGATGAGCAGTTCTTC
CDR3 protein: CASSVGGAGGLDEQFF

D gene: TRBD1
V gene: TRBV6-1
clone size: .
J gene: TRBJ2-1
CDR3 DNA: TGTGCCAGCAGCCGGGGACAGGGGGTGGTGAATGAGCAGTTCTTC
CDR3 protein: CASSRGQGVVNEQFF

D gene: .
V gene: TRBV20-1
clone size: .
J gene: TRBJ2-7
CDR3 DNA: TGCAGTGCCCCTAGCGCGTACGAGCAGTACTTC
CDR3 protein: CSAPSAYEQYF

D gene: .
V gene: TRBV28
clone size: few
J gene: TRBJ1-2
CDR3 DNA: TGTGCCAGCAGTCCGGGGAGGGCCTATGGCTACACCTTC
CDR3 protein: CASSPGRAYGYTF

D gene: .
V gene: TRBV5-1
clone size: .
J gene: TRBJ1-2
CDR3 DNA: TGCGCCAGCAGCTTGGACAGGGCAAGCGGCGGCTACACCTTC
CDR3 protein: CASSLDRASGGYTF

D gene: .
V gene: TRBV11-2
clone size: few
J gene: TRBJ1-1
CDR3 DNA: TGTGCCAGCAGCTTAGTACATCGCACTGAAGCTTTCTTT
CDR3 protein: CASSLVHRTEAFF

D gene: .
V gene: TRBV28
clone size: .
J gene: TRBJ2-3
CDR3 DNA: TGTGCCAGCAGTTTCGAGGGAGGAGTCTCGGGCACGCAGTATTTT
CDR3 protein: CASSFEGGVSGTQYF

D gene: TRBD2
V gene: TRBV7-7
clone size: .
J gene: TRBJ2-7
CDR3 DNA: TGTGCCAGCAGCCCGACTAGCGGGAGTTACGAGCAGTACTTC
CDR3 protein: CASSPTSGSYEQYF

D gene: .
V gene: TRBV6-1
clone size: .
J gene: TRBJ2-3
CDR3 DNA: TGTGCCAGCAGTGTTGCGGTGGGGAGGTACGGTACGCAGTATTTT
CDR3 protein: CASSVAVGRYGTQYF

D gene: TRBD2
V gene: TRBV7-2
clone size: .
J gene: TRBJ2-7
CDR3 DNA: TGTGCCAGCAGCTTGAGTCTAGCGGGAGGTCACGAGCAGTACTTC
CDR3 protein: CASSLSLAGGHEQYF

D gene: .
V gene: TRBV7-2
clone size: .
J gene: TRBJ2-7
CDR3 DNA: TGTGCCAGCAGCCCAAAAGGGGGGGGACTCTCCTACGAGCAGTACTTC
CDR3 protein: CASSPKGGGLSYEQYF

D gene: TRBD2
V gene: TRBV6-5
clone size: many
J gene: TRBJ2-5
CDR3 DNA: TGTGCCAGCAGTTACTACGCTAGCGGGAGCAGGCAGACCCAGTACTTC
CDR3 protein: CASSYYASGSRQTQYF

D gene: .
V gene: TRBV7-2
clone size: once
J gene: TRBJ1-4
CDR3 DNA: TGTGCCAGCAGCGAAAGCATCCAGCCAACTAATGAAAAACTGTTTTTT
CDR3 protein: CASSESIQPTNEKLFF

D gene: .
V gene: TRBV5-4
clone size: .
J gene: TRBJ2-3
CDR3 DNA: TGTGCCAGCAGCATAAGATATACTGGCACAGATACGCAGTATTTT
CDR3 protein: CASSIRYTGTDTQYF

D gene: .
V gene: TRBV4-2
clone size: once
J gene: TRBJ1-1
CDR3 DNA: TGTGCCAGCAGCCACAATGTCGGGGGCGACACTGAAGCTTTCTTT
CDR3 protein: CASSHNVGGDTEAFF

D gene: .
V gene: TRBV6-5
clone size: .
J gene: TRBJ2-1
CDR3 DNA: TGTGCCAGCAGTTGGTCCTACCGCTCCTACAATGAGCAGTTCTTC
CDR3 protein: CASSWSYRSYNEQFF

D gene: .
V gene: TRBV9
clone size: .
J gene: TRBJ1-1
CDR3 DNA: TGTGCCAGCAGCGCCCGAAGAAGGGACACTGAAGCTTTCTTT
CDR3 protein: CASSARRRDTEAFF

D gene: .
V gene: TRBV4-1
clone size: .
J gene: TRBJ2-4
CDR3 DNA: TGCGCCAGCAGCCAGGCTAGTCAGGGGGGTTTAGCCAAAAACATTCAGTACTTC
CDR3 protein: CASSQASQGGLAKNIQYF

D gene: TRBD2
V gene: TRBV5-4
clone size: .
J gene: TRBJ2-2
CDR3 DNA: TGTGCCAGCAGCCAGGGACTAGCGGGAGGGCGGTCCGGGGAGCTGTTTTTT
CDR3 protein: CASSQGLAGGRSGELFF

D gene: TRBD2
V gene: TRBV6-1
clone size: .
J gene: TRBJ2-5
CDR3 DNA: TGTGCCAGCAGTGAAGCGCCCCCAAACCGACGGACTAGCGGACAAGAGACCCAGTACTTC
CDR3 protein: CASSEAPPNRRTSGQETQYF

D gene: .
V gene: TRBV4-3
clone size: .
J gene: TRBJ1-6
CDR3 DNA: TGCGCCAGCAGCCAAGATGCTAGTTCACCCCTCCACTTT
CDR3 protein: CASSQDASSPLHF

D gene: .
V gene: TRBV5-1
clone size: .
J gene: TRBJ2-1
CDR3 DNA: TGCGCCAGCAGCTTGGACTACATAGGTGAGCAGTTCTTC
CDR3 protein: CASSLDYIGEQFF

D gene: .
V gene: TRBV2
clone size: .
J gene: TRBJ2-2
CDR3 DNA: TGTGCCAGCACCATAGGGTGGGGGAGCGCCGGGGAGCTGTTTTTT
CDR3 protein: CASTIGWGSAGELFF

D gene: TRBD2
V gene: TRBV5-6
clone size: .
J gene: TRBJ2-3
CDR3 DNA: TGTGCCAGCAGCCTACTAGCGGGGAACACAGATACGCAGTATTTT
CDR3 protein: CASSLLAGNTDTQYF

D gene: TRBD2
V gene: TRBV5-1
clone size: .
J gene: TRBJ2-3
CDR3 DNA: TGCGCCAGCAGCTTGGTAGGGACTAGCGGCACAGATACGCAGTATTTT
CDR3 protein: CASSLVGTSGTDTQYF

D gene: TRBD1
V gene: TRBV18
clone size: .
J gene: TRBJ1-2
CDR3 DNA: TGTGCCAGCTCCCGGGGGACAGGGGGCAACTATGGCTACACCTTC
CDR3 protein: CASSRGTGGNYGYTF